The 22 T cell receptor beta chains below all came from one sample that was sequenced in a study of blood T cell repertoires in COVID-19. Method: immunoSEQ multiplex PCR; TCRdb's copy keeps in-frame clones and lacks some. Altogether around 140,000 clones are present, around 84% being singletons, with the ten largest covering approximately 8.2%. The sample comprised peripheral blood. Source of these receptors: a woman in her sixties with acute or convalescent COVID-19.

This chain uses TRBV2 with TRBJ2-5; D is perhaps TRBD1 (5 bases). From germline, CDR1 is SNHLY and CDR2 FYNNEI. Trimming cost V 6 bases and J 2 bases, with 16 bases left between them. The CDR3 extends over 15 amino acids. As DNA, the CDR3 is TGTGCCAGCAGGCAGGGAATTGGGAATCAAGAGACCCAGTACTTC. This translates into CASRQGIGNQETQYF.

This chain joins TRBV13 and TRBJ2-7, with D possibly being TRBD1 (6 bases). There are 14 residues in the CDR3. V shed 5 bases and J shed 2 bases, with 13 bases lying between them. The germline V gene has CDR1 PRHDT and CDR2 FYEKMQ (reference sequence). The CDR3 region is CASSLGTPPYEQYF. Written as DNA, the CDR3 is TGTGCCAGCAGCCTCGGGACACCGCCCTACGAGCAGTACTTC.

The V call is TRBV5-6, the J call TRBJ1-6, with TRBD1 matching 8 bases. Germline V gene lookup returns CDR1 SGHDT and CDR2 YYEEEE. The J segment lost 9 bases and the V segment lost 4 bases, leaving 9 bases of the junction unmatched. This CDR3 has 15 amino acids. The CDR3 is CASSRLGQVVSPLHF. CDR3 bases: TGTGCCAGCAGCCGTCTGGGACAGGTGGTTTCACCCCTCCACTTT.

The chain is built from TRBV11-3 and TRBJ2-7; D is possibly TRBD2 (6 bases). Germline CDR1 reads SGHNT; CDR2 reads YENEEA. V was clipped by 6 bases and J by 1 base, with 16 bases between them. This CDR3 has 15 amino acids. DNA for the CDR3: TGTGCCAGCAGAGTCGACGGGGGTGGGTCCTACGAGCAGTACTTC. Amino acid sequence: CASRVDGGGSYEQYF.

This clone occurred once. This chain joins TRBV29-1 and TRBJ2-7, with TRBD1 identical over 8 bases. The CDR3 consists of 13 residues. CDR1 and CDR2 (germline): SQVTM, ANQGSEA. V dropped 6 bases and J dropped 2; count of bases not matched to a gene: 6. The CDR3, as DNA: TGCAGCGTGACGGGACAGGACCCCTACGAGCAGTACTTC. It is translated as CSVTGQDPYEQYF.

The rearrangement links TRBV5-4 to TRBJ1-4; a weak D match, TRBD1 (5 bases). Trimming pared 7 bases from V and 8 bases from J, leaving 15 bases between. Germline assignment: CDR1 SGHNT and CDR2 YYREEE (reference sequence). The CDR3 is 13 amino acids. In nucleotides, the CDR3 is TGTGCCAGCGGCGGGACGGGGACGGAAAAACTGTTTTTT. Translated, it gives CASGGTGTEKLFF.

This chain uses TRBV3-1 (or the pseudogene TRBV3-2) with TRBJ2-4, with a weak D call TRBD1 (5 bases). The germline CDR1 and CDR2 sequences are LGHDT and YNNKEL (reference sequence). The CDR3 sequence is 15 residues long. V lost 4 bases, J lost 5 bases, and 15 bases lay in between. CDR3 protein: CASSLISWGENIQYF. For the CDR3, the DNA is TGTGCCAGCAGCCTCATTTCGTGGGGCGAAAACATTCAGTACTTC.

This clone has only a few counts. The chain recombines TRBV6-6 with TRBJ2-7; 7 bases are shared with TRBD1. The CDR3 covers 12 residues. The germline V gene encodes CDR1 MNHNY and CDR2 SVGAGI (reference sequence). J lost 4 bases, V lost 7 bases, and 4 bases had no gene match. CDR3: CASTHRGYEQYF. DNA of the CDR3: TGTGCCAGCACCCACAGGGGTTACGAGCAGTACTTC.

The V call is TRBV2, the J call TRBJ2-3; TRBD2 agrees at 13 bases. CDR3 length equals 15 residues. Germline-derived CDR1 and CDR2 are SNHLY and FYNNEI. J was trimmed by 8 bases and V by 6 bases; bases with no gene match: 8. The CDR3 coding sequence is TGTGCCAGCAGGAGGACTAGCGGGGGAGTAGGTACGCAGTATTTT. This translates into CASRRTSGGVGTQYF.

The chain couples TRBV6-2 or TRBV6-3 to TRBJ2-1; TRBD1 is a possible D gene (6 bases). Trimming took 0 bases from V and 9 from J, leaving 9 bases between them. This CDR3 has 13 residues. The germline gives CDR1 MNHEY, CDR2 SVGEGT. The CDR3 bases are TGTGCCAGCAGTTACTCTTTAGGGGGTGAGCAGTTCTTC. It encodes CASSYSLGGEQFF.

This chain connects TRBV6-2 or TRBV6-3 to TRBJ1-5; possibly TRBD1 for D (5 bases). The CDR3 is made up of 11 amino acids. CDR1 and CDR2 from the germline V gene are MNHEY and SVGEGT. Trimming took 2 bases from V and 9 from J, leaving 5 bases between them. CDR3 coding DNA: TGTGCCAGCAGTTACAGGGGGCCCCAGCATTTT. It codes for CASSYRGPQHF.

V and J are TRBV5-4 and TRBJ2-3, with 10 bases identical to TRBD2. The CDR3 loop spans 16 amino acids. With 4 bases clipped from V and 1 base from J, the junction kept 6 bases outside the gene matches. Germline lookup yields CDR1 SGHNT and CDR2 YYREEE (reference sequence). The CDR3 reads CASSGAGGPGTDTQYF. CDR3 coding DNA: TGTGCCAGCAGCGGAGCGGGGGGGCCCGGCACAGATACGCAGTATTTT.

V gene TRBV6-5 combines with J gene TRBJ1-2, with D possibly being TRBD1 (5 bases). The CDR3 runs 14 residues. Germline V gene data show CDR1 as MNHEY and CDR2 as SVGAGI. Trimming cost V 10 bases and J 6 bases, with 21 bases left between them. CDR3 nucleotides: TGTGCCATCACCTCCCTCACCCAGGGCCATGGCTACACCTTC. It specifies CAITSLTQGHGYTF.

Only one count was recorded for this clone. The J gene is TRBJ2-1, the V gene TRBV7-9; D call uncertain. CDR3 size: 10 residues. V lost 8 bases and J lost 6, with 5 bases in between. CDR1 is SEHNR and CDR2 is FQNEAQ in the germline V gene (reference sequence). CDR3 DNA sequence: TGTGCCAGCGTACTCAATGAGCAGTTCTTC. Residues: CASVLNEQFF.

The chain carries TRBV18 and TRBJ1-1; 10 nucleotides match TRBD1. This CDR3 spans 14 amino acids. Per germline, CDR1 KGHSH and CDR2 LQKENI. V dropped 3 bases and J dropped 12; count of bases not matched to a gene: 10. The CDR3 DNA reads TGTGCCAGCTCACCGGGGGGACAGGGGTCGGTGTCTTTCTTT. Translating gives CASSPGGQGSVSFF.

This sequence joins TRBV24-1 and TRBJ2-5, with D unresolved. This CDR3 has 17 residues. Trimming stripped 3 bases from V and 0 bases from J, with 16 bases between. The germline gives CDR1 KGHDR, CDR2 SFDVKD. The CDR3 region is CATSDVKSGDYQETQYF. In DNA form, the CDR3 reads TGTGCCACCAGTGATGTCAAATCAGGCGATTACCAAGAGACCCAGTACTTC.

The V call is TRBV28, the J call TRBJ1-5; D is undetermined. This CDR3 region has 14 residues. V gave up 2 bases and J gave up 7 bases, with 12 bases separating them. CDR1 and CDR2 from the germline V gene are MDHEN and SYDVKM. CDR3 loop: CASSLGYRSQPQHF. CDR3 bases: TGTGCCAGCAGTTTAGGCTACAGAAGCCAGCCCCAGCATTTT.

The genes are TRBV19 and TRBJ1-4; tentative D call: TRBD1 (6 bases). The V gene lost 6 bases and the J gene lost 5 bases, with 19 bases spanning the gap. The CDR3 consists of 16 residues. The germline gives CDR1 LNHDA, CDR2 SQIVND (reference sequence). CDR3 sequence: CASSRPRGGGNEKLFF. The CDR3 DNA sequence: TGTGCCAGTAGCCGCCCTCGGGGAGGGGGAAATGAAAAACTGTTTTTT.

Here the CDR3 reads CASSLDRTTYGYTF. The DNA for the CDR3 is TGTGCCAGCAGCCTCGACAGGACCACCTATGGCTACACCTTC. V is TRBV7-9 and J is TRBJ1-2, with D perhaps TRBD1 (6 bases). V was clipped by 5 bases and J by 4 bases, with 14 bases between them. Germline V lookup: CDR1 SEHNR, CDR2 FQNEAQ (reference sequence). This CDR3 has 14 residues.

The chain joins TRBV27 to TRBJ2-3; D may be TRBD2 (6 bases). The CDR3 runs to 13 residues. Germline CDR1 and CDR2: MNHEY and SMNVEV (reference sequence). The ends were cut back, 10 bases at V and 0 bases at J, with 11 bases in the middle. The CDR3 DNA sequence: TGTGCCACCGCGGGATCTAGCACAGATACGCAGTATTTT. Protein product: CATAGSSTDTQYF.

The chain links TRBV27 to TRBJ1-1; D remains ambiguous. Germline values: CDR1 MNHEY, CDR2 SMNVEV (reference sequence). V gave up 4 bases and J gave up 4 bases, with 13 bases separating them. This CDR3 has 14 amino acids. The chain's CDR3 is CASSSSPEVTEAFF. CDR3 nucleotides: TGTGCCAGCAGTTCGTCCCCCGAGGTCACTGAAGCTTTCTTT.

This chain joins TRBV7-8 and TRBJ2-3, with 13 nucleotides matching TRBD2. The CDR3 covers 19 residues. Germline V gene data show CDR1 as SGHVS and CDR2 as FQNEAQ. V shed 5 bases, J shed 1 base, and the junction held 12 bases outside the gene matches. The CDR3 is CASSRTWTSGGWGTDTQYF. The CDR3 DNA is TGTGCCAGCAGCCGCACCTGGACTAGCGGGGGTTGGGGCACAGATACGCAGTATTTT.